Shown below are 18 T cell receptor beta chains from a single sample sequenced in a study of shared clonotypes between healthy human individuals. The table came from immunoSEQ multiplex PCR; TCRdb's copy has only in-frame clones and leaves some out. The sample lists a few million clones, 85% to 95% seen once, with roughly 0.34% in the top ten. The sequenced material came from naive CD4+ T cells from PBMCs. Regarding subset: CD45RA+ positively selected. The receptors were gathered from a man aged 18-30 years in good health. Some clones in this sample may be carry-over from other donors' samples.

The chain combines TRBV28 with TRBJ2-6; 10 nucleotides agree with TRBD2. The CDR3 sequence is 17 residues long. Germline lookup yields CDR1 MDHEN and CDR2 SYDVKM. Trimming removed 2 bases from V and 2 bases from J; junction bases left unmatched: 3. The CDR3 sequence: CASSLVLAGAGANVLTF. The CDR3, as DNA: TGTGCCAGCAGTTTAGTCCTAGCGGGAGCTGGGGCCAACGTCCTGACTTTC.

The CDR3 DNA reads TGTGCCAGTAGTCCACGGACCGGGGAGCTGTTTTTT. Its translation: CASSPRTGELFF. The rearrangement joins TRBV19 to TRBJ2-2; D unresolved. CDR1 and CDR2 (germline): LNHDA, SQIVND (reference sequence). With 5 bases removed from V and 5 bases from J, the gap between germline ends came to 6 bases. The CDR3 loop spans 12 amino acids.

V gene TRBV6-1 combines with J gene TRBJ2-7, with a possible D match to TRBD1 (5 bases). The CDR3 runs to 15 residues. V shed 2 bases and J shed 0 bases, with 11 bases lying between them. CDR1 is MNHNS, CDR2 SASEGT, per germline. This chain's CDR3 is CASSEFFQGSYEQYF. CDR3 sequence (DNA): TGTGCCAGCAGTGAATTCTTCCAGGGCTCCTACGAGCAGTACTTC.

This sequence joins TRBV7-2 and TRBJ2-7; 10 bases map to TRBD1. J lost 4 bases, V lost 3 bases, and 3 bases had no gene match. There are 14 residues in the CDR3. Germline CDR1 is SGHTA and CDR2 is FQGNSA. CDR3 nucleotides: TGTGCCAGCAGCTTCGGGACAGGGGAGTACGAGCAGTACTTC. Translation gives CASSFGTGEYEQYF.

V is TRBV5-8 and J is TRBJ2-1; 8 nucleotides agree with TRBD2. Germline loops: CDR1 SGHTS, CDR2 YDEGEE. The CDR3 loop spans 16 amino acids. The junction had 18 bases not matched to a gene; V was cut back by 6 bases and J by 10 bases. CDR3 in amino acids: CASTVVGSGTSREQFF. The CDR3 nucleotides read TGTGCCAGCACCGTCGTAGGTAGCGGGACTAGTAGGGAGCAGTTCTTC.

J is TRBJ2-5 and V is TRBV7-3, with TRBD2 matching 7 bases. This CDR3 comprises 15 residues. V shed 1 base, J shed 5 bases, and the junction held 7 bases outside the gene matches. Germline lookup yields CDR1 SGHTA and CDR2 FQGTGA. The CDR3 reads CASSLRAGDRETQYF. Here the CDR3 DNA reads TGTGCCAGCAGCTTAAGGGCGGGAGACCGTGAGACCCAGTACTTC. Using reference TRBV7-3 and TRBJ2-5 for the parts outside the CDR3, the full variable domain is GAGVSQTPSNKVTEKGKYVELRCDPISGHTALYWYRQSLGQGPEFLIYFQGTGAADDSGLPNDRFFAVRPEGSVSTLKIQRTERGDSAVYLCASSLRAGDRETQYFGPGTRLLVL.

V gene TRBV6-5 combines with J gene TRBJ2-7; D not resolved. This CDR3 spans 14 amino acids. The V and J ends lost 2 bases and 2 bases respectively, with 10 bases between them. Germline V gene sequence: CDR1 MNHEY, CDR2 SVGAGI. The CDR3 DNA is TGTGCCAGCAGTTACGGCGCCAGTCCCTACGAGCAGTACTTC. As protein: CASSYGASPYEQYF.

The chain recombines TRBV6-5 with TRBJ2-1; D is possibly TRBD2 (6 bases). Germline V lookup: CDR1 MNHEY, CDR2 SVGAGI. Trimming stripped 4 bases from V and 9 bases from J, with 19 bases between. The CDR3 loop spans 15 amino acids. CDR3 nucleotides: TGTGCCAGCAGTTCCTGGGACTCCGCGTACGGTGAGCAGTTCTTC. Translated, it gives CASSSWDSAYGEQFF.

This CDR3 reads CASSQDRLVGSGNTIYF. The DNA for the CDR3 is TGCGCCAGCAGCCAAGATAGACTCGTGGGCTCTGGAAACACCATATATTTT. V usage is TRBV4-1 and J usage is TRBJ1-3; D is uncertain. The CDR3 runs 17 residues. V was clipped by 0 bases and J by 0 bases, with 12 bases between them. The V gene's germline CDR1 is MGHRA and CDR2 YSYEKL.

The chain couples TRBV27 to TRBJ1-6, with D possibly matching TRBD1 (5 bases). The V end lost 7 bases, the J end lost 6 bases, and 10 bases lay between the germline ends. Germline CDR1 and CDR2: MNHEY and SMNVEV (reference sequence). This CDR3 is 13 amino acids long. CDR3 residues: CASKYQGNSPLHF. CDR3 bases: TGTGCCAGCAAATATCAGGGTAATTCACCCCTCCACTTT.

To note about this clone: The sample contains more than one DNA sequence encoding this CDR3. Here the CDR3 reads CASSLQGGTDTQYF. The DNA of the CDR3 is TGTGCCAGCAGTTTACAAGGAGGGACAGATACGCAGTATTTT. The gene calls are TRBV28 and TRBJ2-3; TRBD2 might be the D (6 bases). V lost 2 bases to trimming and J lost 3 bases, with 9 bases between them. This CDR3 is built from 14 residues. CDR1 MDHEN and CDR2 SYDVKM come from the germline V gene.

The chain employs TRBV18 and TRBJ2-6, with D hard to call. The CDR3 runs 20 residues. V shed 1 base and J shed 0 bases, with 19 bases lying between them. Per the germline V gene, CDR1 is KGHSH and CDR2 is LQKENI. The CDR3 region is CASSPLLAAPASSGANVLTF. CDR3 sequence (DNA): TGTGCCAGCTCACCACTCCTGGCAGCCCCCGCGAGCTCTGGGGCCAACGTCCTGACTTTC.

The genes are TRBV14 and TRBJ1-1, with D unresolved. V lost 2 bases, J lost 3 bases, and 4 bases lay in between. The CDR3 is 12 residues long. Per germline, CDR1 SGHDN and CDR2 FVKESK. The CDR3 nucleotides are TGTGCCAGCAGCCAAATGTACACTGAAGCTTTCTTT. Translation gives CASSQMYTEAFF.

In the case of this clone: Distinct nucleotide sequences in the sample also encode this CDR3. This chain links TRBV18 with TRBJ2-7; 10 bases agree with TRBD1. CDR1 and CDR2 (germline): KGHSH, LQKENI. The CDR3 is 14 amino acids. V lost 3 bases and J lost 4; bases outside the gene matches: 3. CDR3: CASSPRTGGYEQYF. The CDR3 nucleotides read TGTGCCAGCTCACCGAGGACAGGGGGTTACGAGCAGTACTTC.

About this clone: Other DNA sequences from this sample encode an identical CDR3 as well. This chain connects TRBV7-3 to TRBJ2-3; D is ambiguous. CDR3 length equals 14 residues. Germline CDR1 SGHTA, CDR2 FQGTGA. V lost 3 bases and J lost 0, with 7 bases in between. The CDR3 coding sequence is TGTGCCAGCAGCTTGAACCCTAGCACAGATACGCAGTATTTT. Residues: CASSLNPSTDTQYF.

This clone appeared a single time. In DNA form, the CDR3 reads TGTGCTACTACACTACGGGAAAAACTGTTTTTT. Its protein is CATTLREKLFF. The V call is TRBV28, the J call TRBJ1-4; D ambiguous. Per the germline V gene, CDR1 is MDHEN and CDR2 is SYDVKM. The CDR3 has 11 amino acids.

This clone was observed a handful of times. CDR3 amino acids: CASSLQGHTEAFF. CDR3 DNA: TGCGCCAGCAGTCTACAGGGACACACTGAAGCTTTCTTT. The V and J genes are TRBV4-1 and TRBJ1-1, with D possibly TRBD1 on 6 matching bases. Trimming stripped 6 bases from V and 3 bases from J, with 11 bases between. CDR1 is MGHRA and CDR2 is YSYEKL in the germline V gene. CDR3 size: 13 residues.

The chain has TRBV21-1 and TRBJ2-7; the listed D gene, TRBD2, was not tested against the DNA. TRBV21-1 is tagged as a pseudogene. CDR3 length: 15 amino acids. Written as DNA, the CDR3 is TGTGCCAGCAGCCTGGGGGGTTCCCACTCCTACGAGCAGTACTTC. This gives the protein CASSLGGSHSYEQYF.